The 30 T cell receptor beta chains below all came from one sample that was sequenced in a study of T cell repertoires in cytomegalovirus infection. These TCRs are of unknown antigen specificity. TCRdb recomputed calls from the reads with MiXCR, one row per CDR3 protein. This sample carries roughly 990,000 distinct CDR3 sequences, approximately 31% of them seen once, and the ten largest clones take 10% to 15%. Source: cultured CD8+ T cells from PBMCs, taken from culture after CMV antigen stimulation. Receptor source: a human donor in good health (CMV status not recorded). Some clones in this sample may be carry-over from other donors' samples.

The rearrangement joins TRBV4-1 to TRBJ2-4; 8 nucleotides line up with TRBD2. With V trimmed by 1 base and J by 7 bases, 0 bases remained unmatched. Germline V CDR1 and CDR2: MGHRA, YSYEKL. The CDR3 totals 13 residues. The CDR3 bases are TGCGCCAGCAGCCAAGGCGGGGGGAACATTCAGTACTTC. Translated: CASSQGGGNIQYF.

To note about this clonotype: This may be a read error: a much more frequent sequence differs by one nucleotide. J is TRBJ2-5 and V is TRBV7-2; D is unresolved. Germline V gene sequence: CDR1 SGHTA, CDR2 FQGNSA. The CDR3 length is 12 residues. CDR3 coding DNA: TGTGCCAGCAGCTTAGTACCAGAGTCCCAGTACTTC. Translation: CASSLVPESQYF.

This clonotype has only a few counts. V is TRBV27 and J is TRBJ1-4; D uncertain. The CDR3 spans 14 residues. Germline assignment: CDR1 MNHEY and CDR2 SMNVEV (reference sequence). Trimming removed 4 bases at V and 8 bases at J, with 14 bases between. This CDR3 is CASSSVTAKEKLFF. In nucleotides, the CDR3 is TGTGCCAGCAGTTCGGTCACAGCCAAGGAAAAACTGTTTTTT.

This clonotype was seen a handful of times. The rearrangement joins TRBV7-2 to TRBJ1-4; D is perhaps TRBD1 (6 bases). CDR3 length: 14 residues. Per germline, CDR1 SGHTA and CDR2 FQGNSA. Between the trimmed V and J ends, which lost 3 bases and 3 bases, there was a span of 8 bases. The DNA for the CDR3 is TGTGCCAGCAGCTTGGGGGCGTCTAATGAAAAACTGTTTTTT. It encodes CASSLGASNEKLFF. Supplemented by reference TRBV7-2 and TRBJ1-4, the full variable domain reads GAGVSQSPSNKVTEKGKDVELRCDPISGHTALYWYRQSLGQGLEFLIYFQGNSAPDKSGLPSDRFSAERTGGSVSTLTIQRTQQEDSAVYLCASSLGASNEKLFFGSGTQLSVL.

In its sample, this clonotype was seen a few times. J is TRBJ1-4 and V is TRBV5-4; a weak D match, TRBD1 (5 bases). Trimming took 3 bases from V and 8 from J, leaving 14 bases between them. This CDR3 has 14 amino acids. CDR1 is SGHNT and CDR2 is YYREEE in the germline V gene (reference sequence). CDR3 nucleotides: TGTGCCAGCAGCTCCAACAGGCCACTCGAAAAACTGTTTTTT. Its protein is CASSSNRPLEKLFF.

This clonotype was seen more than once but under ten times. V is TRBV12-3 or TRBV12-4 and J is TRBJ2-5; D not certain. CDR3 size: 14 residues. V dropped 6 bases and J dropped 1 base, with 12 bases sitting between them. The CDR3 loop reads CASSYDSPQETQYF. CDR3 sequence (DNA): TGTGCCAGCAGCTACGACTCACCCCAAGAGACCCAGTACTTC.

The genes are TRBV12-3 or TRBV12-4 and TRBJ2-1; D might be TRBD1 (5 bases). The CDR3 covers 14 residues. Trimming shortened V by 3 bases and J by 6 bases, and 12 bases separated the two germline ends. In DNA, the CDR3 is TGTGCCAGCAGTTTGGTCAGGGAACTCAATGAGCAGTTCTTC. This gives the protein CASSLVRELNEQFF.

The chain links TRBV15 to TRBJ2-5; D is perhaps TRBD2 (6 bases). This CDR3 has 14 residues. CDR1 is LNHNV, CDR2 YYDKDF, per germline (reference sequence). V lost 6 bases and J 7 bases, leaving 18 bases between the germline ends. The CDR3 DNA sequence: TGTGCCACCAGGAAGCTAGCGAACCCGGGGACCCAGTACTTC. Its translation: CATRKLANPGTQYF.

V usage is TRBV7-2 and J usage is TRBJ1-2; D is uncertain. Trimming left V 6 bases short and J 4 bases short, with 15 bases between. Per germline, CDR1 SGHTA and CDR2 FQGNSA. CDR3 length: 14 residues. CDR3 nucleotides: TGTGCCAGCAGTTCATCGACGGGCGTCTATGGCTACACCTTC. Protein: CASSSSTGVYGYTF.

The chain combines TRBV14 with TRBJ2-5; 9 bases agree with TRBD1. The V gene's germline CDR1 is SGHDN and CDR2 FVKESK. Unmatched junction bases numbered 16, after V lost 4 bases and J lost 4 bases. CDR3 length equals 18 residues. DNA for the CDR3: TGTGCCAGCAGCCTCGAGATCGGGGACAGGGAGGCCCGAGAGACCCAGTACTTC. As protein: CASSLEIGDREARETQYF.

This clonotype was picked up many times. This chain connects TRBV7-6 to TRBJ2-1, with a weak D call TRBD1 (5 bases). Germline V gene sequence: CDR1 SGHVS, CDR2 FNYEAQ. The CDR3 spans 13 residues. Trimming shortened V by 3 bases and J by 8 bases, and 11 bases separated the two germline ends. The CDR3 region is CASSLERGDEQFF. CDR3 sequence (DNA): TGTGCCAGCAGCTTGGAAAGGGGCGATGAGCAGTTCTTC.

The sample holds many counts of this clonotype. This chain connects TRBV7-2 to TRBJ1-1; perhaps TRBD1 as D (6 bases). The ends were cut back, 1 base at V and 7 bases at J, with 7 bases in the middle. The CDR3 covers 12 residues. Germline loops: CDR1 SGHTA, CDR2 FQGNSA. CDR3 in amino acids: CASSLEQGEAFF. CDR3 DNA: TGTGCCAGCAGCTTAGAACAGGGTGAAGCTTTCTTT.

This clonotype was seen only a few times. The gene calls are TRBV5-1 and TRBJ2-2, with 9 bases matching TRBD1. The CDR3 length is 15 residues. J gave up 4 bases and V 5 bases, and 6 bases lay outside the gene matches. CDR1 is SGHRS and CDR2 is YFSETQ in the germline V gene. The DNA for the CDR3 is TGCGCCAGCAGAATGCCGGGACAGGGCACCGGGGAGCTGTTTTTT. Protein: CASRMPGQGTGELFF.

In its sample, this clonotype was seen a few times. The V call is TRBV7-9, the J call TRBJ2-1; D is uncertain. CDR3 length equals 12 residues. CDR1 is SEHNR, CDR2 FQNEAQ, per germline (reference sequence). V was cut by 3 bases and J by 8 bases, with 8 bases left in between. CDR3 DNA sequence: TGTGCCAGCAGCTTTGGGTTAGATGAGCAGTTCTTC. It yields the protein CASSFGLDEQFF.

The CDR3: CASSIAWTSYNEQFF. CDR3 coding DNA: TGTGCCAGTAGTATAGCGTGGACATCCTACAATGAGCAGTTCTTC. This sequence joins TRBV19 and TRBJ2-1; D perhaps matches TRBD1 (5 bases). Trimming removed 1 base from V and 1 base from J, with 8 bases in between. The CDR3 covers 15 residues. The germline gives CDR1 LNHDA, CDR2 SQIVND (reference sequence).

This chain uses TRBV7-6 with TRBJ1-1, with D unresolved. Between the trimmed V and J ends, which lost 0 bases and 2 bases, there was a span of 10 bases. Germline lookup yields CDR1 SGHVS and CDR2 FNYEAQ. The CDR3 loop spans 15 amino acids. CDR3 residues: CASSLAPMTNTEAFF. Here the CDR3 DNA reads TGTGCCAGCAGCTTAGCACCGATGACCAACACTGAAGCTTTCTTT.

This clonotype was seen ten or more times. The gene calls are TRBV7-2 and TRBJ2-2; tentative D call: TRBD1 (5 bases). V lost 5 bases, J lost 1 base, and 14 bases lay in between. Germline assignment: CDR1 SGHTA and CDR2 FQGNSA. The CDR3 has 16 amino acids. The DNA for the CDR3 is TGTGCCAGCAGCCGCTATGGACATCTGAACACCGGGGAGCTGTTTTTT. Translating it yields CASSRYGHLNTGELFF.

This rearrangement joins TRBV23-1 to TRBJ2-1; TRBD2 matches at 9 bases. TRBV23-1 is an ORF, with its function uncertain. V gave up 0 bases and J gave up 2 bases; unmatched junction bases: 2. CDR3 length equals 16 residues. The CDR3 region is CASSQSGTSPYNEQFF. Here the CDR3 DNA reads TGCGCCAGCAGTCAATCCGGGACTAGCCCCTACAATGAGCAGTTCTTC.

This clonotype was counted many times. The chain uses TRBV7-6 and TRBJ1-6; D is possibly TRBD1 (6 bases). This CDR3 region has 14 residues. Trimming stripped 11 bases from V and 6 bases from J, with 17 bases between. Looked up from germline, CDR1 is SGHVS and CDR2 is FNYEAQ. In DNA, the CDR3 is TGTGCCGGCGGGGGGCGCAGCGGTAATTCACCCCTCCACTTT. Translation: CAGGGRSGNSPLHF. Full variable domain (outside the CDR3, taken from reference TRBV7-6 and TRBJ1-6): GAGVSQSPRYKVTKRGQDVALRCDPISGHVSLYWYRQALGQGPEFLTYFNYEAQQDKSGLPNDRFSAERPEGSISTLTIQRTEQRDSAMYRCAGGGRSGNSPLHFGNGTRLTVT.

A few counts support this clonotype. The V call is TRBV28, the J call TRBJ2-2; 10 bases are shared with TRBD2. V trimming: 2 bases; J trimming: 1 base; junction bases outside the gene matches: 7. This CDR3 has 18 amino acids. CDR1 and CDR2 from the germline V gene are MDHEN and SYDVKM. The CDR3 sequence is CASSLMIRLAGNTGELFF. In DNA, the CDR3 is TGTGCCAGCAGTTTAATGATTAGACTAGCGGGGAACACCGGGGAGCTGTTTTTT.

This chain uses TRBV27 with TRBJ1-5; TRBD1 agrees at 7 bases. The V segment lost 3 bases and the J segment 2 bases; nucleotides outside the gene matches: 7. Germline V lookup: CDR1 MNHEY, CDR2 SMNVEV (reference sequence). This CDR3 spans 16 amino acids. In nucleotides, the CDR3 is TGTGCCAGCAGTTTGGGACAGCCGAGGGGCAATCAGCCCCAGCATTTT. Amino acids: CASSLGQPRGNQPQHF.

This clonotype was counted a few times. This chain connects TRBV27 to TRBJ1-2; TRBD1 aligns across 9 bases. CDR3 length equals 15 residues. The junction had 7 bases not matched to a gene; V was cut back by 0 bases and J by 8 bases. Germline V gene lookup returns CDR1 MNHEY and CDR2 SMNVEV (reference sequence). CDR3 region: CASSLSGQGGEGYTF. The CDR3 DNA reads as TGTGCCAGCAGTTTATCGGGACAGGGCGGGGAGGGCTACACCTTC.

This clonotype showed up many times. The chain combines TRBV7-9 with TRBJ2-1; 9 bases match TRBD1. Germline V gene sequence: CDR1 SEHNR, CDR2 FQNEAQ (reference sequence). The V and J ends lost 5 bases and 7 bases, in that order; junction bases with no gene match: 6. The CDR3 sequence is 14 residues long. CDR3 coding DNA: TGTGCCAGCAGCGTAGGGACAGGGAGGAATGAGCAGTTCTTC. Translating gives CASSVGTGRNEQFF. The whole variable domain, remainder taken from reference TRBV7-9 and TRBJ2-1, is DTGVSQNPRHKITKRGQNVTFRCDPISEHNRLYWYRQTLGQGPEFLTYFQNEAQLEKSRLLSDRFSAERPKGSFSTLEIQRTEQGDSAMYLCASSVGTGRNEQFFGPGTRLTVL.

This chain joins TRBV27 and TRBJ1-1; D is ambiguous. The V end lost 5 bases, the J end lost 2 bases, and 9 bases lay between the germline ends. Germline V gene lookup returns CDR1 MNHEY and CDR2 SMNVEV (reference sequence). The CDR3 is 13 amino acids. The CDR3: CASSQAFNTEAFF. The CDR3 DNA is TGTGCCAGCAGTCAGGCATTCAACACTGAAGCTTTCTTT.

In this sample, this clonotype turned up many times. The J gene is TRBJ1-2, the V gene TRBV28; D is uncertain. With 6 bases removed from V and 1 base from J, the gap between germline ends came to 21 bases. CDR3 length: 17 amino acids. Per germline, CDR1 MDHEN and CDR2 SYDVKM. This CDR3 is CASSFKFLGLLNYGYTF. CDR3 nucleotides: TGTGCCAGCAGCTTTAAGTTCCTTGGCTTACTTAACTATGGCTACACCTTC.

With respect to this clonotype: Given the absence of the conserved phenylalanine or tryptophan at the CDR3 end, a read error is likely. This rearrangement joins TRBV6-6 to TRBJ2-4, with D unclear. The CDR3 totals 13 residues. Per germline, CDR1 MNHNY and CDR2 SVGAGI (reference sequence). V was pared by 4 bases and J by 3 bases, with 7 bases between. The CDR3 here is CASSLGFKNIQYY. CDR3 nucleotide sequence: TGTGCCAGCAGTTTGGGATTCAAAAACATTCAGTACTAC.

This clonotype occurred a few times. CDR3 amino acids: CASRPSGQGIYAGFF. CDR3 nucleotide sequence: TGTGCCAGCAGACCCTCGGGACAGGGGATTTATGCGGGGTTCTTC. V is TRBV6-2 or TRBV6-3 and J is TRBJ2-1; 10 bases agree with TRBD1. Germline CDR1 and CDR2: MNHEY and SVGEGT. J gave up 15 bases and V 6 bases, and 17 bases lay outside the gene matches. There are 15 residues in the CDR3.

J is TRBJ2-7 and V is TRBV6-5; weak D call: TRBD1 (6 bases). The CDR3 consists of 13 residues. Trimming took 8 bases from V and 2 from J, leaving 13 bases between them. CDR1 and CDR2 from the germline V gene are MNHEY and SVGAGI. The CDR3 nucleotides are TGTGCCAGCTCATGGGGGCCCACCTACGAGCAGTACTTC. Its translation: CASSWGPTYEQYF.

This rearrangement joins TRBV20-1 to TRBJ1-6; D unresolved. Germline lookup yields CDR1 DFQATT and CDR2 SNEGSKA (reference sequence). CDR3 length equals 13 residues. Trimming took 6 bases from V and 3 from J, leaving 9 bases between them. For the CDR3, the DNA is TGCAGTGCGGTTCCGAACTATAATTCACCCCTCCACTTT. Translation gives CSAVPNYNSPLHF.

The rearrangement joins TRBV11-2 to TRBJ2-7; possibly TRBD1 for D (6 bases). From germline, CDR1 is SGHAT and CDR2 FQNNGV. CDR3 length: 20 residues. V lost 0 bases and J lost 6, with 30 bases in between. CDR3 sequence (DNA): TGTGCCAGCAGCTTAGATATATCCTCGCCAGAGACAGGCGTCGTCTTCGAGCAGTACGTC. Its protein product is CASSLDISSPETGVVFEQYV.